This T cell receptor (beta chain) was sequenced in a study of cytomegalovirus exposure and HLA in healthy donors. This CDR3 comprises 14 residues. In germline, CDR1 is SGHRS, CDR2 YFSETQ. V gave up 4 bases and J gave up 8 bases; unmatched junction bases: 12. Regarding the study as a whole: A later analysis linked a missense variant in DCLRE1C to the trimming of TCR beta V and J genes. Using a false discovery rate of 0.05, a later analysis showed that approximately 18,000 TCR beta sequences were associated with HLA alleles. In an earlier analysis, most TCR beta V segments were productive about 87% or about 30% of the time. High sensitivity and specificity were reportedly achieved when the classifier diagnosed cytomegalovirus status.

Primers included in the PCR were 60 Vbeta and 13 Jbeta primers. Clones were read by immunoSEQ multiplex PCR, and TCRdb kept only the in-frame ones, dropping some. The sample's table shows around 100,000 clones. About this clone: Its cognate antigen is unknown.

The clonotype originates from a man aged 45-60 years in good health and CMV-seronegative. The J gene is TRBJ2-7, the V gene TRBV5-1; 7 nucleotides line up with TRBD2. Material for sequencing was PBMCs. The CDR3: CASSPQPTSEQQYF. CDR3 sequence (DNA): TGCGCCAGCAGCCCCCAACCCACTAGCGAACAGCAGTACTTC.